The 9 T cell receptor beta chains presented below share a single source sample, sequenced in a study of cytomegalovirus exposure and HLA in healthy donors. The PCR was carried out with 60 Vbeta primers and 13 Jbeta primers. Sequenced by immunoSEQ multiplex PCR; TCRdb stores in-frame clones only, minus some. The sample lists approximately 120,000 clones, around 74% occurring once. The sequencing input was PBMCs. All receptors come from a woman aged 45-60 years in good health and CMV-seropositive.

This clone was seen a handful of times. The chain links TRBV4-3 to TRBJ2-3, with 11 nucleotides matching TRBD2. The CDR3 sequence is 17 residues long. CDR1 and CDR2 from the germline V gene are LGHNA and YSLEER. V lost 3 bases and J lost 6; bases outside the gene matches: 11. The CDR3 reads CASSQRGLAANSDTQYF. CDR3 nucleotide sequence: TGCGCCAGCAGCCAGCGGGGACTAGCGGCTAATTCGGATACGCAGTATTTT.

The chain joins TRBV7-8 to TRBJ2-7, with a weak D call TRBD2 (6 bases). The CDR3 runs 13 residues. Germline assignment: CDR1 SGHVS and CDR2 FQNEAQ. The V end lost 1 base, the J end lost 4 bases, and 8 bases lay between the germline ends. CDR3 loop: CASSLGGGYEQYF. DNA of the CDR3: TGTGCCAGCAGCTTAGGGGGAGGATACGAGCAGTACTTC. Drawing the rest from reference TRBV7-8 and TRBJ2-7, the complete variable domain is GAGVSQSPRYKVAKRGQDVALRCDPISGHVSLFWYQQALGQGPEFLTYFQNEAQLDKSGLPSDRFFAERPEGSVSTLKIQRTQQEDSAVYLCASSLGGGYEQYFGPGTRLTVT.

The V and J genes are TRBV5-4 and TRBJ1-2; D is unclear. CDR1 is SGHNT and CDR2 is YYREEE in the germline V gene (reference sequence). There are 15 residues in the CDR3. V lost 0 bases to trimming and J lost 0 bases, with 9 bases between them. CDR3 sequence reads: CASSLVTASNYGYTF. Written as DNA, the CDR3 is TGTGCCAGCAGCTTGGTTACAGCCTCTAACTATGGCTACACCTTC.

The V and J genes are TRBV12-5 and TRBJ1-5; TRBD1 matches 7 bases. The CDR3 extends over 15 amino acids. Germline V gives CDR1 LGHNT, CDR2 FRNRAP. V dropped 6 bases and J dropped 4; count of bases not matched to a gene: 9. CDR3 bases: TGTGCTAGTGGCGATGGACAGGTCCAGAATCAGCCCCAGCATTTT. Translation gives CASGDGQVQNQPQHF.

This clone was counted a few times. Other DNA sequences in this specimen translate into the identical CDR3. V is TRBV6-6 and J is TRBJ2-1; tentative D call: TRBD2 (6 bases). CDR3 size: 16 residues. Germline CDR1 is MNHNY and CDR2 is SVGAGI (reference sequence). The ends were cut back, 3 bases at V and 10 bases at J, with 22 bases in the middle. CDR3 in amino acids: CASSYGEARTLGEQFF. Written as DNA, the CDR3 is TGTGCCAGCAGTTATGGGGAGGCTAGAACCCTTGGCGAGCAGTTCTTC.

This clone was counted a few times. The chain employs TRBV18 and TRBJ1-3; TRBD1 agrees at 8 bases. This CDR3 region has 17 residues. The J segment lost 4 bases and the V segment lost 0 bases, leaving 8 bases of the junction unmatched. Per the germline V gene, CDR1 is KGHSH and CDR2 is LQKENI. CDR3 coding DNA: TGTGCCAGCTCACCACCCCAGGGGGCTAAAGGGGGAAACACCATATATTTT. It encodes CASSPPQGAKGGNTIYF.

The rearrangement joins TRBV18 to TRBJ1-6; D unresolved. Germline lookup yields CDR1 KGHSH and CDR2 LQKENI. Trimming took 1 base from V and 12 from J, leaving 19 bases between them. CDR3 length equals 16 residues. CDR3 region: CASSPQSGREGGPLHF. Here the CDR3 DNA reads TGTGCCAGCTCACCACAGAGCGGTCGAGAGGGAGGACCCCTCCACTTT.

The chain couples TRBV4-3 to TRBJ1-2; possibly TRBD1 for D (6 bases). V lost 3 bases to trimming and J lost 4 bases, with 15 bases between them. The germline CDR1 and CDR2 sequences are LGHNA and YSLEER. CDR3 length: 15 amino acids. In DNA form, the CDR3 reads TGCGCCAGCAGCCACACAGGGACGCCGTTCTATGGCTACACCTTC. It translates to CASSHTGTPFYGYTF.

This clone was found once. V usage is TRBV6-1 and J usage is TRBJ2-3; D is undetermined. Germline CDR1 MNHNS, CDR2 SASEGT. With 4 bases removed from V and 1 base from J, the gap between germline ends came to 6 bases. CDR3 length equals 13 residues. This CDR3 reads CASSVERTDTQYF. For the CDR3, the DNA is TGTGCCAGCAGTGTTGAGCGCACAGATACGCAGTATTTT.